Below, 9 T cell receptor beta chains from the same sample are listed, as sequenced in a study of blood T cell repertoires in COVID-19. Clones were read by immunoSEQ multiplex PCR, and TCRdb kept only the in-frame ones, dropping some. The table lists around 79,000 clones, around 89% of them singletons. The sequencing input was peripheral blood. The receptor source for this set is a man between 65 and 85 years old with active or convalescent COVID-19.

The rearrangement uses TRBV27 and TRBJ1-1; D is ambiguous. V shed 0 bases and J shed 0 bases, with 8 bases lying between them. Per the germline V gene, CDR1 is MNHEY and CDR2 is SMNVEV (reference sequence). The CDR3 sequence is 15 residues long. CDR3 in amino acids: CASSLSRVMNTEAFF. CDR3 DNA: TGTGCCAGCAGTTTATCCCGGGTAATGAACACTGAAGCTTTCTTT.

The CDR3 loop is CASSPPSGPMMGYTF. CDR3 DNA sequence: TGTGCCAGCTCACCACCGTCAGGTCCGATGATGGGCTACACCTTC. The V gene is TRBV18, the J gene TRBJ1-2; unclear D gene. The CDR3 length is 15 residues. V was shortened by 0 bases and J by 8 bases, with 16 bases between the two germline ends. Germline-derived CDR1 and CDR2 are KGHSH and LQKENI.

The rearrangement joins TRBV3-1 (or the pseudogene TRBV3-2) to TRBJ2-1; 7 bases are shared with TRBD2. The CDR3 spans 13 residues. Germline CDR1 and CDR2: LGHDT and YNNKEL (reference sequence). V dropped 2 bases and J dropped 7; count of bases not matched to a gene: 2. In DNA form, the CDR3 reads TGTGCCAGCAGCCAAACTAGCGCAAATGAGCAGTTCTTC. Translated, it gives CASSQTSANEQFF.

V usage is TRBV6-5 and J usage is TRBJ2-7; the D is unclear. The CDR3 runs 15 residues. Germline V CDR1 and CDR2: MNHEY, SVGAGI. Trimming left V 2 bases short and J 0 bases short, with 11 bases between. CDR3 sequence reads: CASSYAPGRSYEQYF. The CDR3 nucleotides are TGTGCCAGCAGTTACGCTCCGGGTCGCTCCTACGAGCAGTACTTC.

Details on this clone: The identical CDR3 is also encoded by other nucleotide sequences in the sample. This chain uses TRBV5-1 with TRBJ2-3; D is unresolved. The germline V gene has CDR1 SGHRS and CDR2 YFSETQ. The ends were cut back, 0 bases at V and 1 base at J, with 3 bases in the middle. CDR3 size: 13 residues. As DNA, the CDR3 is TGCGCCAGCAGCTTGGCCGGCACAGATACGCAGTATTTT. Its translation: CASSLAGTDTQYF. Filled out from reference TRBV5-1 and TRBJ2-3, the complete variable domain reads KAGVTQTPRYLIKTRGQQVTLSCSPISGHRSVSWYQQTPGQGLQFLFEYFSETQRNKGNFPGRFSGRQFSNSRSEMNVSTLELGDSALYLCASSLAGTDTQYFGPGTRLTVL.

The rearrangement joins TRBV28 to TRBJ2-2, with TRBD1 matching 9 bases. The V gene end was trimmed by 5 bases and the J gene end by 2 bases; junction bases not matched to a gene: 12. CDR1 MDHEN and CDR2 SYDVKM come from the germline V gene. The CDR3 totals 18 residues. The CDR3: CASSIGDRVKPNTGELFF. CDR3 in DNA: TGTGCCAGCAGTATAGGGGACAGGGTAAAACCAAACACCGGGGAGCTGTTTTTT.

J is TRBJ2-7 and V is TRBV5-1; perhaps TRBD1 as D (6 bases). The CDR3 is 13 amino acids. Deletions cut 4 bases from V and 4 bases from J, with 12 bases between. The V gene's germline CDR1 is SGHRS and CDR2 YFSETQ. Here the CDR3 DNA reads TGCGCCAGCAGCCTACAGGGACATTACGAGCAGTACTTC. Residues: CASSLQGHYEQYF.

The chain uses TRBV28 and TRBJ1-4; weak D call: TRBD1 (5 bases). Germline values: CDR1 MDHEN, CDR2 SYDVKM. The V end was cut by 4 bases, the J end by 0 bases, with 9 bases between. CDR3 length equals 15 residues. Here the CDR3 DNA reads TGTGCCAGCAGTTCCTCAGGGCCAACTAATGAAAAACTGTTTTTT. Translated: CASSSSGPTNEKLFF. Based on the CDR3 plus reference TRBV28 and TRBJ1-4, the full variable domain is DVKVTQSSRYLVKRTGEKVFLECVQDMDHENMFWYRQDPGLGLRLIYFSYDVKMKEKGDIPEGYSVSREKKERFSLILESASTNQTSMYLCASSSSGPTNEKLFFGSGTQLSVL.

The chain is built from TRBV28 and TRBJ1-1; unclear D gene. This CDR3 region has 15 residues. The V end lost 3 bases, the J end lost 6 bases, and 17 bases lay between the germline ends. CDR1 is MDHEN and CDR2 is SYDVKM in the germline V gene. The CDR3 here is CASSFPPGEESEAFF. CDR3 nucleotide sequence: TGTGCCAGCAGTTTTCCGCCTGGGGAGGAGTCTGAAGCTTTCTTT.